This is a list of T cell receptor beta chains from one sample in a study of T cells in Graves' hyperthyroidism and ophthalmopathy. Via MiXCR, TCRdb re-called the multiplex PCR reads, giving one row per CDR3 protein. Of about 420,000 distinct CDR3 sequences listed, around 13% are singletons. Sequenced material: blood. Source of these receptors: a woman under 30 with Graves' hyperthyroidism. The CDR3 runs from the conserved cysteine through the conserved F or W. Fields, in order: D gene, J gene, V gene, clone size, CDR3 protein, CDR3 DNA. D genes are given only for firm matches. Clone size is given for some rows only: seen once, a few or many times, or a class if the clone is expanded.

>.|TRBJ2-7|TRBV7-2|many
CASSLGREAYEQYF
TGTGCCAGCAGCTTGGGAAGGGAAGCCTACGAGCAGTACTTC
>.|TRBJ2-3|TRBV13|.
CASSLSGASTDTQYF
TGTGCCAGCAGCTTATCAGGGGCTAGCACAGATACGCAGTATTTT
>.|TRBJ2-1|TRBV5-5|.
CASSSTPQGTFYNEQFF
TGTGCCAGCAGCTCAACCCCGCAGGGGACCTTCTACAATGAGCAGTTCTTC
>.|TRBJ2-5|TRBV20-1|.
CSARGLRQETQYF
TGCAGTGCTAGAGGACTGAGGCAAGAGACCCAGTACTTC
>.|TRBJ2-7|TRBV11-2|many
CASTFEVGIQGEQYF
TGTGCCAGCACCTTCGAAGTTGGAATACAGGGCGAGCAGTACTTC
>TRBD1|TRBJ2-1|TRBV5-1|few
CASSATPGQGNNEQFF
TGCGCCAGCAGCGCCACCCCGGGACAGGGTAACAATGAGCAGTTCTTC
>TRBD1|TRBJ2-1|TRBV5-1|many
CASSPGTELSSYNEQFF
TGCGCCAGCAGCCCTGGGACAGAACTCAGCTCCTACAATGAGCAGTTCTTC
>TRBD1|TRBJ2-7|TRBV2|.
CASSLFGTGRYEQYF
TGTGCCAGCAGCTTATTTGGGACAGGGAGGTACGAGCAGTACTTC
>.|TRBJ2-1|TRBV6-1|many
CASSSHRRNNEQFF
TGTGCCAGCAGTTCCCACAGGCGAAACAATGAGCAGTTCTTC
>.|TRBJ2-2|TRBV6-2/TRBV6-3|.
CASSYSIGGDYTGELFF
TGTGCCAGCAGTTACTCGATAGGAGGGGACTACACCGGGGAGCTGTTTTTT
>.|TRBJ1-5|TRBV3-1|many
CASSQGLSNQPQHF
TGTGCCAGCAGCCAAGGACTTAGCAATCAGCCCCAGCATTTT
>.|TRBJ2-1|TRBV28|many
CASSLYKNGNEQFF
TGTGCCAGCAGTTTATACAAGAACGGAAATGAGCAGTTCTTC
>TRBD1|TRBJ1-2|TRBV2|many
CASSEDRSRYGYTF
TGTGCCAGCAGCGAGGACAGGTCGAGGTATGGCTACACCTTC
>TRBD2|TRBJ2-1|TRBV7-9|.
CASSWGLAGGSYNEQFF
TGTGCCAGCAGCTGGGGACTAGCGGGAGGAAGTTACAATGAGCAGTTCTTC
>TRBD1|TRBJ2-5|TRBV5-1|.
CASSPGTGNSRGTQYF
TGCGCCAGCAGCCCCGGGACAGGCAATTCTCGAGGGACCCAGTACTTC
>TRBD1|TRBJ2-7|TRBV2|many
CASSGQGHRDEQYF
TGTGCCAGCAGTGGACAGGGCCATCGAGACGAGCAGTACTTC
>.|TRBJ2-1|TRBV25-1|few
CASRPEGHNEQFF
TGTGCCAGCAGGCCAGAAGGGCACAATGAGCAGTTCTTC
>TRBD1|TRBJ1-5|TRBV2|many
CASSLSGQAGQPQHF
TGTGCCAGCAGTCTATCGGGACAGGCGGGACAGCCCCAGCATTTT
>TRBD2|TRBJ2-5|TRBV11-2|few
CASSLPLAGETKETQYF
TGTGCCAGCAGCTTACCACTAGCGGGGGAAACGAAGGAGACCCAGTACTTC
>.|TRBJ2-5|TRBV25-1|few
CASSVSGGSETQYF
TGTGCCAGCAGTGTGTCCGGTGGGAGCGAGACCCAGTACTTC
>.|TRBJ2-2|TRBV6-2/TRBV6-3|.
CASSYSGTKLFF
TGTGCCAGCAGTTACTCTGGGACGAAGCTGTTTTTT
>TRBD1|TRBJ2-3|TRBV19|.
CASSIQSGTATDTQYF
TGTGCCAGTAGTATACAGTCCGGGACAGCCACAGATACGCAGTATTTT
>.|TRBJ1-2|TRBV6-1|.
CASRDNTYYGYTF
TGTGCCAGCAGGGACAACACGTACTATGGCTACACCTTC
>.|TRBJ2-7|TRBV6-2/TRBV6-3|few
CASSYTLASSYEQYF
TGTGCCAGCAGTTACACTCTAGCGAGCTCCTACGAGCAGTACTTC
>TRBD1|TRBJ1-4|TRBV27|many
CASSFTPPGQGAANEKLFF
TGTGCCAGCAGTTTCACACCCCCGGGACAGGGGGCAGCTAATGAAAAACTGTTTTTT
>.|TRBJ1-2|TRBV19|few
CASSINRYGYTF
TGTGCCAGTAGTATTAACAGATATGGCTACACCTTC
>.|TRBJ1-5|TRBV6-1|.
CASSVRDYQPQHF
TGTGCCAGCTCGGTCAGGGACTATCAGCCCCAGCATTTT
>TRBD2|TRBJ2-3|TRBV20-1|many
CSAFGTSNTDTQYF
TGCAGTGCTTTCGGGACTAGCAACACAGATACGCAGTATTTT
>.|TRBJ2-5|TRBV24-1|many
CATSDRGDATQYF
TGTGCCACCAGTGATCGGGGTGACGCGACCCAGTACTTC
>TRBD2|TRBJ2-3|TRBV4-1|.
CASSQEVGRGSGTDTQYF
TGCGCCAGCAGCCAAGAAGTAGGAAGGGGTAGCGGGACAGATACGCAGTATTTT
>TRBD1|TRBJ1-2|TRBV7-2|many
CASSLDRSSGYTF
TGTGCCAGCAGTTTGGACAGGAGCTCTGGCTACACCTTC
>.|TRBJ1-4|TRBV3-1|few
CASSQGAVGTNEKLFF
TGTGCCAGCAGCCAAGGGGCGGTCGGAACTAATGAAAAACTGTTTTTT
>.|TRBJ2-1|TRBV12-3/TRBV12-4|many
CASSSRDGAYNEQFF
TGTGCCAGCAGCTCCCGCGACGGGGCCTACAATGAGCAGTTCTTC
>TRBD1|TRBJ2-2|TRBV6-1|few
CASSTGVTGELFF
TGTGCCAGCAGTACAGGGGTTACCGGGGAGCTGTTTTTT
>.|TRBJ2-7|TRBV28|few
CAGSLGQSRQYF
TGTGCCGGCAGTCTAGGGCAATCCCGGCAGTACTTC
>TRBD1|TRBJ1-2|TRBV11-2|many
CASSLDRTGVGYTF
TGTGCCAGCAGCTTAGATCGGACAGGGGTCGGCTACACCTTC
>TRBD1|TRBJ2-3|TRBV20-1|many
CSAQTGGTDTQYF
TGCAGTGCACAGACAGGGGGCACAGATACGCAGTATTTT
>TRBD1|TRBJ2-7|TRBV6-1|many
CASSTTGYWGYEQYF
TGTGCCAGCAGTACGACAGGGTATTGGGGCTACGAGCAGTACTTC
>.|TRBJ1-5|TRBV6-1|few
CASSEGRRAGEGQPQHF
TGTGCCAGCAGTGAAGGGAGAAGGGCAGGGGAAGGCCAGCCCCAGCATTTT
>TRBD1|TRBJ2-7|TRBV4-1|few
CASSQDPRGSSYEQYF
TGCGCCAGCAGCCAAGATCCCAGGGGGAGCTCCTACGAGCAGTACTTC